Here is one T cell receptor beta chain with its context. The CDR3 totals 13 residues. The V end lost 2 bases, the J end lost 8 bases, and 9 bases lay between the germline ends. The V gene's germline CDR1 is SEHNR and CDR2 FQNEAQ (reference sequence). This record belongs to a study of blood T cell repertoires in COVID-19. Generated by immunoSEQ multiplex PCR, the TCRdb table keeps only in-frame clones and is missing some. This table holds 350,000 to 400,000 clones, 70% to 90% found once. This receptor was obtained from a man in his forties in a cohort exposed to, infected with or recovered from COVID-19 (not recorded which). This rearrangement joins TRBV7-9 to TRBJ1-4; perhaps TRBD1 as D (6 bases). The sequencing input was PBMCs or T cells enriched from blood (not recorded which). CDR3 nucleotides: TGTGCCAGCAGCTTATCGGGGGGCGAAAAACTGTTTTTT. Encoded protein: CASSLSGGEKLFF.